Sequencing of this T cell receptor (beta chain) was carried out in a study of Ad26.COV2.S vaccination and SARS-CoV-2 variants. Per germline, CDR1 MNHEY and CDR2 SVGAGI. Deletions cut 2 bases from V and 0 bases from J, with 8 bases between. The CDR3 loop spans 15 amino acids. The protocol was immunoSEQ multiplex PCR, while the TCRdb copy is restricted to in-frame clones and leaves out a portion. The top ten hold 2.5% to 3.5% of the sample, which has about 350,000 clones, around 83% seen once. The treatment is: some 19 received Ad26.COV2.S at low or high dose, single or two shots; five or six received placebo; per-sample allocation not given. On day 63 after the first injection, vaccine and placebo recipients gave samples.

Source: peripheral blood, taken in a trial of Ad26.COV2.S vaccine versus placebo. The sequence was obtained from a person aged 18-65 years who received the Ad26.COV2.S COVID-19 vaccine or a placebo. V and J are TRBV6-5 and TRBJ1-3, with a tentative D call TRBD1 (5 bases). The DNA for the CDR3 is TGTGCCAGCAGTTACGCCGGACACTCTGGAAACACCATATATTTT. The encoded protein is CASSYAGHSGNTIYF.